This T cell receptor (beta chain) derives from a study of shared clonotypes between healthy human individuals. Study-level information: A donor's plate count was three for CD4 naive and three for CD4 memory; CD8 naive had two and CD8 memory one.

Study results and caveats: Some naive CD4 clonotypes, around 5%, turned up in common across four donors. Despite large depth, rarefaction showed incomplete sorted-subset sequencing.

Assay: immunoSEQ multiplex PCR; the TCRdb copy retains only in-frame clones and omits some. Of 2 million to 2.5 million clones detected, approximately 90% appear once; the ten largest clones hold about 0.36%. As for this clone: The target antigen is unknown.

Germline V lookup: CDR1 KGHSH, CDR2 LQKENI. Trimming took 3 bases from V and 0 from J, leaving 12 bases between them. The CDR3 runs to 16 residues. Sequenced input: naive CD4+ T cells from PBMCs. Noted subset: CD45RA+ positively selected. The sequence came from a man in his late teens or twenties in good health. Some clones in this sample may be carry-over from other donors' samples. The chain recombines TRBV18 with TRBJ2-4, with D perhaps TRBD2 (6 bases). The CDR3: CASSPVGGLAKNIQYF. CDR3 DNA sequence: TGTGCCAGCTCACCGGTTGGAGGGCTAGCCAAAAACATTCAGTACTTC.